These 30 T cell receptor beta chains originate from one sample sequenced in a study of PD-1 blockade in classical Hodgkin lymphoma. Stated time point: newly diagnosed, previously untreated cHL patient sample. Negative selection with magnetic separation was used to purify CD4+ T cells from thawed PBMCs. Method: immunoSEQ multiplex PCR; TCRdb's copy keeps in-frame clones and lacks some. The data show about 14,000 clones, around 84% seen once. Material for sequencing was CD4+ T cells from blood. The receptor source for this set is a human donor with classical Hodgkin lymphoma.

This chain links TRBV10-1 with TRBJ2-2; D is possibly TRBD1 (5 bases). The CDR3 is made up of 13 amino acids. V dropped 5 bases and J dropped 5 bases, with 9 bases sitting between them. Germline V gene lookup returns CDR1 WNHNN and CDR2 SYGVQD (reference sequence). CDR3 residues: CASSFPGTGELFF. The DNA of the CDR3 is TGCGCCAGCAGTTTCCCAGGGACCGGGGAGCTGTTTTTT.

This chain uses TRBV28 with TRBJ1-2; D uncertain. The CDR3 spans 12 residues. The germline V and J ends were trimmed by 6 bases and 8 bases, with 13 bases remaining between them. Germline V gene data show CDR1 as MDHEN and CDR2 as SYDVKM. The CDR3 nucleotides are TGTGCCAGCAGCCTAATAGGGTCAGGCTACACCTTC. This codes for CASSLIGSGYTF.

This clone was picked up a small number of times. J is TRBJ1-2 and V is TRBV18; 7 positions match TRBD1. Germline trimming cut 5 bases from V and 5 bases from J; bases unmatched to any gene: 2. The CDR3 length is 12 residues. Germline V gene sequence: CDR1 KGHSH, CDR2 LQKENI. CDR3 DNA sequence: TGTGCCAGCTCATTACAGGGGTATGGCTACACCTTC. It yields the protein CASSLQGYGYTF.

J is TRBJ2-7 and V is TRBV6-5; a possible D gene is TRBD2 (6 bases). Germline V gives CDR1 MNHEY, CDR2 SVGAGI. V gave up 2 bases and J gave up 3 bases, with 14 bases separating them. The CDR3 contains 15 residues. This chain's CDR3 is CASSYGGGSIYEQYF. The DNA for the CDR3 is TGTGCCAGCAGTTACGGGGGAGGCTCCATCTACGAGCAGTACTTC.

This clone has only one observation. The gene calls are TRBV18 and TRBJ1-5, with a possible D match to TRBD1 (5 bases). The CDR3 runs 16 residues. Germline V gives CDR1 KGHSH, CDR2 LQKENI. V lost 4 bases, J lost 2 bases, and 15 bases lay in between. The CDR3 sequence is CASSRGEGSRNQPQHF. Written as DNA, the CDR3 is TGTGCCAGCTCACGGGGGGAGGGCAGCCGCAATCAGCCCCAGCATTTT.

DNA for the CDR3: TGTGCCTCTCAGGGAGGAGACAGACGTACCTACGAGCAGTACTTC. This translates into CASQGGDRRTYEQYF. This chain uses TRBV2 with TRBJ2-7, with a weak D call TRBD2 (6 bases). V was trimmed by 11 bases and J by 2 bases, leaving 22 bases between them. The CDR3 is made up of 15 amino acids. CDR1 is SNHLY and CDR2 is FYNNEI in the germline V gene. The variable domain in full, completed from reference TRBV2 and TRBJ2-7, reads EPEVTQTPSHQVTQMGQEVILRCVPISNHLYFYWYRQILGQKVEFLVSFYNNEISEKSEIFDDQFSVERPDGSNFTLKIRSTKLEDSAMYFCASQGGDRRTYEQYFGPGTRLTVT.

The V and J genes are TRBV9 and TRBJ2-6; D is unresolved. This CDR3 comprises 18 residues. Between the trimmed V and J ends, which lost 2 bases and 0 bases, there was a span of 15 bases. The germline CDR1 and CDR2 sequences are SGDLS and YYNGEE. The CDR3 coding sequence is TGTGCCAGCAGCGTCCGCTGGTTCAGTAGCTCTGGGGCCAACGTCCTGACTTTC. It encodes CASSVRWFSSSGANVLTF.

This clone was recorded a few times. This chain links TRBV27 with TRBJ2-7, with 7 bases matching TRBD2. Germline-derived CDR1 and CDR2 are MNHEY and SMNVEV (reference sequence). The CDR3 contains 13 residues. The V and J ends lost 3 bases and 4 bases, in that order; junction bases with no gene match: 3. CDR3 protein: CASSLREKYEQYF. CDR3 nucleotides: TGTGCCAGCAGTTTGCGGGAGAAGTACGAGCAGTACTTC.

The table lists this clone with a few counts. The J gene is TRBJ1-1, the V gene TRBV19; TRBD1 aligns across 7 bases. The CDR3 covers 14 residues. Germline V lookup: CDR1 LNHDA, CDR2 SQIVND (reference sequence). The trim removed 5 bases at V and 4 bases at J, leaving 7 bases unmatched. This CDR3 is CASSLAGQPTEAFF. The CDR3 region has the DNA TGTGCCAGTAGTCTTGCGGGACAGCCCACTGAAGCTTTCTTT.

This clone showed up just once. The rearrangement joins TRBV20-1 to TRBJ2-1; tentative D call: TRBD2 (5 bases). The length of the CDR3 is 11 residues. Germline V gene lookup returns CDR1 DFQATT and CDR2 SNEGSKA (reference sequence). Between the trimmed V and J ends, which lost 6 bases and 7 bases, there was a span of 10 bases. As DNA, the CDR3 is TGCAGTGCCGGACTTGGGAATGAGCAGTTCTTC. Translating it yields CSAGLGNEQFF.

The V and J genes are TRBV19 and TRBJ1-2; D unresolved. The CDR3 contains 11 residues. V gave up 6 bases and J gave up 7 bases, with 9 bases separating them. CDR1 LNHDA and CDR2 SQIVND come from the germline V gene (reference sequence). The CDR3 here is CASREGPGYTF. Here the CDR3 DNA reads TGTGCCAGTAGGGAGGGCCCTGGCTACACCTTC.

This clone appeared once. The chain couples TRBV11-3 to TRBJ1-1; no firm D call. This CDR3 has 13 amino acids. Between the trimmed V and J ends, which lost 3 bases and 3 bases, there was a span of 8 bases. Germline assignment: CDR1 SGHNT and CDR2 YENEEA. The CDR3 reads CASSFWSDTEAFF. The CDR3 nucleotides read TGTGCCAGCAGCTTTTGGTCAGACACTGAAGCTTTCTTT.

V is TRBV7-2 and J is TRBJ2-7; unclear D gene. This CDR3 contains 12 residues. Trimming took 2 bases from V and 2 from J, leaving 4 bases between them. Germline V lookup: CDR1 SGHTA, CDR2 FQGNSA. CDR3 DNA sequence: TGTGCCAGCAGCTTACACGCCTACGAGCAGTACTTC. This translates into CASSLHAYEQYF. The full variable domain, in which reference TRBV7-2 and TRBJ2-7 provide the parts outside the CDR3, is GAGVSQSPSNKVTEKGKDVELRCDPISGHTALYWYRQSLGQGLEFLIYFQGNSAPDKSGLPSDRFSAERTGGSVSTLTIQRTQQEDSAVYLCASSLHAYEQYFGPGTRLTVT.

The rearrangement joins TRBV27 to TRBJ2-7, with a tentative D call TRBD2 (8 bases). CDR1 and CDR2 from the germline V gene are MNHEY and SMNVEV (reference sequence). The CDR3 consists of 15 residues. V was pared by 8 bases and J by 6 bases, with 23 bases between. As DNA, the CDR3 is TGTGCCAGCGGAACTCAGGGGGGACTAGTACCCGAGCAGTACTTC. Translated: CASGTQGGLVPEQYF.

This clone came up a few times. The chain recombines TRBV7-9 with TRBJ1-1, with D possibly being TRBD1 (6 bases). This CDR3 is 15 amino acids long. Germline V lookup: CDR1 SEHNR, CDR2 FQNEAQ (reference sequence). V gave up 6 bases and J gave up 5 bases, with 19 bases separating them. CDR3 in amino acids: CASSSGLLRGTEAFF. The CDR3 region has the DNA TGTGCCAGCAGTTCGGGCCTTCTAAGGGGGACTGAAGCTTTCTTT.

The chain joins TRBV7-8 to TRBJ2-7; 9 nucleotides match TRBD1. This CDR3 contains 15 residues. Trimming removed 5 bases from V and 2 bases from J; junction bases left unmatched: 7. Per germline, CDR1 SGHVS and CDR2 FQNEAQ. CDR3 loop: CASSTSGTGTYEQYF. The CDR3 coding sequence is TGTGCCAGCAGCACTTCCGGGACAGGGACCTACGAGCAGTACTTC. Variable domain in full (rest from reference TRBV7-8 and TRBJ2-7): GAGVSQSPRYKVAKRGQDVALRCDPISGHVSLFWYQQALGQGPEFLTYFQNEAQLDKSGLPSDRFFAERPEGSVSTLKIQRTQQEDSAVYLCASSTSGTGTYEQYFGPGTRLTVT.

The chain has TRBV19 and TRBJ2-1, with 14 bases matching TRBD2. Germline CDR1 LNHDA, CDR2 SQIVND (reference sequence). Trimming took 4 bases from V and 7 from J; bases not matched to a gene: 6. This CDR3 is 16 amino acids long. The CDR3: CASSTGLAGGGNEQFF. CDR3 nucleotides: TGTGCCAGTAGTACTGGACTAGCGGGAGGTGGGAATGAGCAGTTCTTC.

The chain recombines TRBV5-1 with TRBJ1-6; 11 bases are shared with TRBD1. The germline gives CDR1 SGHRS, CDR2 YFSETQ. The CDR3 runs 16 residues. Trimming at V came to 0 bases and at J to 9 bases, leaving 5 bases not matched to a gene. This CDR3 is CASSLAGTGGSSPLHF. The CDR3 DNA reads TGCGCCAGCAGCTTGGCCGGGACAGGGGGTAGTTCACCCCTCCACTTT.

The CDR3 is CASSRTVVNTGELFF. Written as DNA, the CDR3 is TGTGCCAGCAGCCGGACCGTAGTGAACACCGGGGAGCTGTTTTTT. The rearrangement links TRBV6-5 to TRBJ2-2; no definite D call. Germline CDR1 MNHEY, CDR2 SVGAGI. Trimming left V 6 bases short and J 1 base short, with 12 bases between. This CDR3 region has 15 residues.

J is TRBJ1-2 and V is TRBV9; the D gene is possibly TRBD1 (6 bases). This CDR3 spans 15 amino acids. V was clipped by 3 bases and J by 2 bases, with 14 bases between them. The V gene's germline CDR1 is SGDLS and CDR2 YYNGEE. The CDR3 sequence is CASSGTGRVNYGYTF. CDR3 nucleotide sequence: TGTGCCAGCAGCGGCACAGGGAGGGTCAACTATGGCTACACCTTC. Looking up the rest from reference TRBV9 and TRBJ1-2 gives the full variable domain: DSGVTQTPKHLITATGQRVTLRCSPRSGDLSVYWYQQSLDQGLQFLIQYYNGEERAKGNILERFSAQQFPDLHSELNLSSLELGDSALYFCASSGTGRVNYGYTFGSGTRLTVV.

J is TRBJ2-2 and V is TRBV19; 12 bases map to TRBD2. The CDR3 runs 14 residues. From germline, CDR1 is LNHDA and CDR2 SQIVND (reference sequence). V lost 11 bases to trimming and J lost 3 bases; unmatched junction nucleotides: 4. The CDR3 coding sequence is TGTGCCGGATCTAGCGGGAGGGACACCGGGGAGCTGTTTTTT. Its protein product is CAGSSGRDTGELFF.

The gene calls are TRBV2 and TRBJ2-2; D assignment may be TRBD1 or TRBD2 (6 bases each). The CDR3 covers 15 residues. Between the trimmed V and J ends, which lost 6 bases and 4 bases, there was a span of 15 bases. Germline V CDR1 and CDR2: SNHLY, FYNNEI. The CDR3 sequence is CASRLEGGRTGELFF. The CDR3 DNA follows: TGTGCCAGCAGGCTAGAAGGGGGGCGCACCGGGGAGCTGTTTTTT. Drawing the rest from reference TRBV2 and TRBJ2-2, the complete variable domain is EPEVTQTPSHQVTQMGQEVILRCVPISNHLYFYWYRQILGQKVEFLVSFYNNEISEKSEIFDDQFSVERPDGSNFTLKIRSTKLEDSAMYFCASRLEGGRTGELFFGEGSRLTVL.

The chain couples TRBV28 to TRBJ2-3, with a weak D call TRBD2 (6 bases). Germline-derived CDR1 and CDR2 are MDHEN and SYDVKM. Trimming removed 2 bases from V and 3 bases from J, with 12 bases in between. The CDR3 has 15 amino acids. The CDR3 DNA follows: TGTGCCAGCAGTTTAGTAGGGAGCGGGACAGATACGCAGTATTTT. It translates to CASSLVGSGTDTQYF. The variable domain in full, with the rest retrieved from reference TRBV28 and TRBJ2-3, is DVKVTQSSRYLVKRTGEKVFLECVQDMDHENMFWYRQDPGLGLRLIYFSYDVKMKEKGDIPEGYSVSREKKERFSLILESASTNQTSMYLCASSLVGSGTDTQYFGPGTRLTVL.

J is TRBJ1-1 and V is TRBV15; no reliable D call. Per germline, CDR1 LNHNV and CDR2 YYDKDF (reference sequence). V was pared by 3 bases and J by 4 bases, with 9 bases between. The CDR3 loop spans 13 amino acids. CDR3 in DNA: TGTGCCACCAGCAGCCACCTAGGCACTGAAGCTTTCTTT. This translates into CATSSHLGTEAFF.

The gene calls are TRBV27 and TRBJ2-5, with 10 bases fitting TRBD1. CDR1 and CDR2 from the germline V gene are MNHEY and SMNVEV (reference sequence). The CDR3 covers 16 residues. With 3 bases clipped from V and 5 bases from J, the junction kept 9 bases outside the gene matches. The CDR3 DNA sequence: TGTGCCAGCAGTTTGGCCTTGACAGGGGGCCTGGAGACCCAGTACTTC. It codes for CASSLALTGGLETQYF.

This clone has more than one count but fewer than ten. The rearrangement joins TRBV4-1 to TRBJ1-3; D is ambiguous. Germline V CDR1 and CDR2: MGHRA, YSYEKL. The CDR3 spans 18 residues. The ends were cut back, 0 bases at V and 3 bases at J, with 18 bases in the middle. CDR3 in DNA: TGCGCCAGCAGCCAAGAATTCGGGTTGGTGGGGTATGGAAACACCATATATTTT. It translates to CASSQEFGLVGYGNTIYF.

The rearrangement links TRBV18 to TRBJ1-5, with 7 positions matching TRBD1. The ends lost 2 bases at V and 5 bases at J; junction bases unmatched: 6. From germline, CDR1 is KGHSH and CDR2 LQKENI. The CDR3 consists of 15 residues. In DNA form, the CDR3 reads TGTGCCAGCTCACCAGGGTTTACAGGGGATCAGCCCCAGCATTTT. It codes for CASSPGFTGDQPQHF.

This rearrangement joins TRBV4-1 to TRBJ2-7; D gene ambiguous. The CDR3 is 13 amino acids. Per the germline V gene, CDR1 is MGHRA and CDR2 is YSYEKL. Trimming shortened V by 3 bases and J by 2 bases, and 8 bases separated the two germline ends. The chain's CDR3 is CASSHGSPYEQYF. For the CDR3, the DNA is TGCGCCAGCAGCCACGGCAGTCCCTACGAGCAGTACTTC.

CDR3 DNA sequence: TGTGCCACCAGCAGCTGGTCTAGGCTAGCGGGAGCAGATACGCAGTATTTT. Protein: CATSSWSRLAGADTQYF. V and J are TRBV15 and TRBJ2-3, with 10 bases lining up with TRBD2. The CDR3 spans 17 residues. Germline values: CDR1 LNHNV, CDR2 YYDKDF (reference sequence). V lost 3 bases and J lost 4; bases outside the gene matches: 10.

This chain joins TRBV7-2 and TRBJ2-1; 7 positions match TRBD1. Losses at the gene ends were 4 bases for V and 0 bases for J; bases not matched to a gene: 6. CDR1 and CDR2 (germline): SGHTA, FQGNSA. The CDR3 loop spans 16 amino acids. The DNA for the CDR3 is TGTGCCAGCAGCTCCCCCCAGGGGGTCTCCTACAATGAGCAGTTCTTC. Translating it yields CASSSPQGVSYNEQFF.